The clone carrying this T cell receptor beta chain has at least ten counts. Its antigen is as yet unknown. This sample stems from a study of beta chain features in type 1 diabetes. Since all of the isolated RNA was reverse transcribed, expressed TCRB transcripts were what got sequenced. Only in-frame clones appear in the TCRdb table, and some are missing; sequencing was by immunoSEQ multiplex PCR. The top ten hold roughly 0.014% of the sample, which has roughly 330,000 clones, approximately 11% seen once. Whole-study results and caveats: Naive, central memory and Treg TCRB repertoires seemed to resemble each other more closely in patients than they did in healthy donors.

This sequence was found in a woman aged 25 to 39 in good health. Material for sequencing was naive CD4+ T cells from blood.

For the CDR3, the DNA is TGCGCCAGCGCATGCAACCGGGACATCCTTTGGGACGAGCAGTACTTC. Translated, it gives CASACNRDILWDEQYF. J is TRBJ2-7 and V is TRBV23-1; possibly TRBD1 for D (6 bases). TRBV23-1 is reported as an ORF; its role is uncertain. The length of the CDR3 is 16 residues. Trimming pared 8 bases from V and 5 bases from J, leaving 25 bases between.